A single sample is the source of the 6 T cell receptor beta chains below, sequenced in a study of PD-1 blockade in classical Hodgkin lymphoma. Using immunoSEQ multiplex PCR, the repertoire was profiled, and TCRdb retains in-frame clones only, with some absent. The data hold more than 140,000 clones, with approximately 72% observed a single time. No patient escaped relapse after autologous stem cell transplantation, and brentuximab vedotin exposure varied. Sequencing used peripheral blood mononuclear cells (PBMCs), obtained before the second cycle of nivolumab. All receptors come from a human donor with classical Hodgkin lymphoma.

This clone has a handful of counts. The chain is built from TRBV11-2 and TRBJ1-1; D unclear. V dropped 1 base and J dropped 3 bases, with 6 bases sitting between them. The CDR3 extends over 13 amino acids. The germline CDR1 and CDR2 sequences are SGHAT and FQNNGV. DNA of the CDR3: TGTGCCAGCAGCTTAGTAACCGACACTGAAGCTTTCTTT. Translating gives CASSLVTDTEAFF. The complete variable domain, with remaining parts taken from reference TRBV11-2 and TRBJ1-1, reads EAGVAQSPRYKIIEKRQSVAFWCNPISGHATLYWYQQILGQGPKLLIQFQNNGVVDDSQLPKDRFSAERLKGVDSTLKIQPAKLEDSAVYLCASSLVTDTEAFFGQGTRLTVV.

The chain links TRBV10-3 to TRBJ2-1; the D gene is possibly TRBD1 (7 bases). The CDR3 is 13 amino acids. V lost 8 bases and J lost 5, with 13 bases in between. The V gene's germline CDR1 is ENHRY and CDR2 SYGVKD. This CDR3 reads CAIRGTDDNEQFF. DNA of the CDR3: TGTGCCATCCGGGGGACAGACGACAATGAGCAGTTCTTC.

The V gene is TRBV18, the J gene TRBJ1-2, with 7 bases matching TRBD1. The CDR3 has 15 amino acids. Trimming removed 5 bases from V and 4 bases from J; junction bases left unmatched: 10. Germline loops: CDR1 KGHSH, CDR2 LQKENI. This CDR3 reads CASSSGTAYSYGYTF. In DNA, the CDR3 is TGTGCCAGCTCAAGCGGGACAGCCTATTCCTATGGCTACACCTTC.

A word on this clone: Other DNA sequences within the sample encode an identical CDR3. The V and J genes are TRBV9 and TRBJ2-1, with 12 bases aligning to TRBD2. The CDR3 length is 16 residues. V lost 0 bases, J lost 8 bases, and 6 bases stayed unmatched. The germline V gene encodes CDR1 SGDLS and CDR2 YYNGEE. CDR3 region: CASSVALAGGWDEQFF. CDR3 DNA sequence: TGTGCCAGCAGCGTAGCACTAGCGGGGGGCTGGGATGAGCAGTTCTTC. Full variable domain (missing parts from reference TRBV9 and TRBJ2-1): DSGVTQTPKHLITATGQRVTLRCSPRSGDLSVYWYQQSLDQGLQFLIQYYNGEERAKGNILERFSAQQFPDLHSELNLSSLELGDSALYFCASSVALAGGWDEQFFGPGTRLTVL.

V is TRBV2 and J is TRBJ1-4, with TRBD1 matching 12 bases. Germline loops: CDR1 SNHLY, CDR2 FYNNEI. J lost 5 bases, V lost 6 bases, and 1 base had no gene match. The CDR3 extends over 14 amino acids. This chain's CDR3 is CASRGTGGNEKLFF. Written as DNA, the CDR3 is TGTGCCAGCAGGGGGACAGGGGGCAATGAAAAACTGTTTTTT.

This clone appeared a single time. The chain recombines TRBV6-6 with TRBJ1-6, with TRBD1 matching over 10 bases. The CDR3 totals 14 residues. Germline CDR1 is MNHNY and CDR2 is SVGAGI (reference sequence). Trimming removed 5 bases from V and 9 bases from J; junction bases left unmatched: 4. The CDR3 protein is CASSRQGALSPLHF. CDR3 bases: TGTGCCAGCAGTAGACAGGGGGCTCTTTCACCCCTCCACTTT.